The 12 T cell receptor beta chains presented below share a single source sample, sequenced in a study of memory CD8 T cells in hepatitis C reinfection. Time point in this sample: pre-reinfection, 55 to 20 weeks before reinfection detection. Sorted cells were sequenced directly ex vivo without any in vitro expansion. Profiled with immunoSEQ multiplex PCR; TCRdb holds only in-frame clones, not every one. The sample holds 45,000 to 55,000 clones, nearly 90% seen once. Input material: naive CD8+ T cells sorted from blood. These receptors were taken from a man aged 18-30 years with hepatitis C virus infection.

The chain joins TRBV18 to TRBJ1-2; TRBD1 is a possible D gene (5 bases). Trimming shortened V by 5 bases and J by 10 bases, and 20 bases separated the two germline ends. Per the germline V gene, CDR1 is KGHSH and CDR2 is LQKENI. The CDR3 runs to 14 residues. For the CDR3, the DNA is TGTGCCAGCTCAGACGGGACCGGCGCGGGGGACTACACCTTC. Its translation is CASSDGTGAGDYTF.

To note about this clone: The sample holds other DNA sequences that translate to the same CDR3. The chain is built from TRBV7-9 and TRBJ2-3, with 9 bases matching TRBD2. With 1 base clipped from V and 6 bases from J, the junction kept 8 bases outside the gene matches. Germline V CDR1 and CDR2: SEHNR, FQNEAQ (reference sequence). The CDR3 length is 16 residues. The CDR3 coding sequence is TGTGCCAGCAGCTTAGGCCGGCTAGCGGGAAATGATACGCAGTATTTT. Protein product: CASSLGRLAGNDTQYF.

This sequence joins TRBV27 and TRBJ2-4; 13 bases are shared with TRBD2. CDR3 length: 16 residues. J was trimmed by 8 bases and V by 5 bases; bases with no gene match: 9. CDR1 is MNHEY and CDR2 is SMNVEV in the germline V gene (reference sequence). The CDR3 nucleotides are TGTGCCAGCAGTCCATGGACTAGCGGGGGCGAAGACATTCAGTACTTC. Its protein product is CASSPWTSGGEDIQYF.

This clone appeared a single time. The V and J genes are TRBV5-5 and TRBJ1-1; unclear D gene. The CDR3 length is 13 residues. The germline CDR1 and CDR2 sequences are SGHKS and YYEKEE (reference sequence). With 1 base removed from V and 1 base from J, the gap between germline ends came to 5 bases. For the CDR3, the DNA is TGTGCCAGCAGCTTGCGGGGGAACACTGAAGCTTTCTTT. Its protein product is CASSLRGNTEAFF.

V usage is TRBV4-3 and J usage is TRBJ2-1; 7 bases line up with TRBD2. CDR3 size: 14 residues. V gave up 4 bases and J gave up 10 bases; unmatched junction bases: 10. Germline CDR1 and CDR2: LGHNA and YSLEER. Here the CDR3 DNA reads TGCGCCAGCAGCCCCCTGGGGGGGGATGGGGAGCAGTTCTTC. This codes for CASSPLGGDGEQFF.

The J gene is TRBJ1-2, the V gene TRBV28, with D perhaps matching TRBD1 (5 bases). This CDR3 region has 14 residues. Trimming left V 7 bases short and J 3 bases short, with 15 bases between. CDR1 MDHEN and CDR2 SYDVKM come from the germline V gene. CDR3 sequence reads: CASTPRGVHYGYTF. CDR3 sequence (DNA): TGTGCCAGCACCCCACGGGGGGTCCACTATGGCTACACCTTC.

The chain recombines TRBV11-2 with TRBJ2-3; D is unclear. The germline V gene has CDR1 SGHAT and CDR2 FQNNGV. The CDR3 loop spans 13 amino acids. The germline V and J ends were trimmed by 0 bases and 8 bases, with 9 bases remaining between them. This CDR3 is CASSLEGIVTQYF. The CDR3 region has the DNA TGTGCCAGCAGCTTAGAGGGCATAGTTACGCAGTATTTT.

This clone was found once. The V and J genes are TRBV30 and TRBJ2-2, with 13 bases matching TRBD2. Germline CDR1 reads GTSNPN; CDR2 reads SVGIG (reference sequence). J lost 6 bases, V lost 4 bases, and 5 bases had no gene match. This CDR3 comprises 15 residues. CDR3 bases: TGTGCCTGGACCCCACTAGCGGGGGGGGCCGGGGAGCTGTTTTTT. Translating gives CAWTPLAGGAGELFF.

This clone is a singleton in its sample. The chain has TRBV7-6 and TRBJ2-5; 12 positions agree with TRBD2. The CDR3 extends over 18 amino acids. Trimming took 5 bases from V and 5 from J; bases not matched to a gene: 15. The germline V gene has CDR1 SGHVS and CDR2 FNYEAQ. In DNA, the CDR3 is TGTGCCAGCAGCCACGCCCAGCTAGCGGGGGGGCCAGGGGAGACCCAGTACTTC. Translated, it gives CASSHAQLAGGPGETQYF.

The V gene is TRBV9, the J gene TRBJ2-3; D possibly corresponds to TRBD2 (6 bases). This CDR3 has 15 amino acids. The germline V gene encodes CDR1 SGDLS and CDR2 YYNGEE. Trimming removed 0 bases from V and 6 bases from J, with 14 bases in between. In DNA form, the CDR3 reads TGTGCCAGCAGCGTAGAAGGTAGCGCGGGGGATACGCAGTATTTT. Its protein is CASSVEGSAGDTQYF.

The rearrangement joins TRBV4-1 to TRBJ1-1, with D tentatively TRBD1 (6 bases). Per germline, CDR1 MGHRA and CDR2 YSYEKL. The CDR3 covers 15 residues. V lost 1 base and J lost 0, with 9 bases in between. CDR3 coding DNA: TGCGCCAGCAGCCAAGTTAGGGGGATGAACACTGAAGCTTTCTTT. This gives the protein CASSQVRGMNTEAFF.

This clone was observed a single time. The sample holds other DNA sequences that translate to the same CDR3. V is TRBV5-1 and J is TRBJ2-7, with 7 bases lining up with TRBD1. The trim removed 1 base at V and 2 bases at J, leaving 0 bases unmatched. CDR3 length equals 13 residues. Germline lookup yields CDR1 SGHRS and CDR2 YFSETQ. The CDR3 nucleotides are TGCGCCAGCAGCTTGACAGGGGCCTACGAGCAGTACTTC. Its translation is CASSLTGAYEQYF.